This passage covers 26 T cell receptor beta chains from one sample sequenced in a study of T-cell memory formation after mild COVID-19. TCRdb re-derived calls from the 5' RACE reads in MiXCR, one entry per CDR3 protein. This sample has roughly 250,000 distinct CDR3 sequences; around 15% occur once, and the top ten carry roughly 3.6%. The source material was PBMCs or a T cell subset sorted from them (not recorded which). The receptors shown here come from a young man who had mild COVID-19 (a few samples of this study predate the infection). Cell type and time point are not known.

This clonotype was counted between two and nine times. The chain employs TRBV7-2 and TRBJ2-2; D possibly corresponds to TRBD2 (5 bases). The CDR3 has 14 residues. Trimming took 8 bases from V and 0 from J, leaving 10 bases between them. Germline values: CDR1 SGHTA, CDR2 FQGNSA. This chain's CDR3 is CASRTLANTGELFF. The CDR3, as DNA: TGTGCCAGCCGGACTCTCGCGAACACCGGGGAGCTGTTTTTT.

Ten or more counts support this clonotype. CDR3 DNA sequence: TGTGCCAGCACCCTATCCCCGTCGGATACGCAGTATTTT. Protein product: CASTLSPSDTQYF. V and J are TRBV7-2 and TRBJ2-3; D is undetermined. CDR3 length: 13 amino acids. Trimming left V 7 bases short and J 6 bases short, with 14 bases between. Germline assignment: CDR1 SGHTA and CDR2 FQGNSA.

This clonotype occurred a few times. The chain joins TRBV7-3 to TRBJ2-2, with TRBD1 as a possible D gene (6 bases). From germline, CDR1 is SGHTA and CDR2 FQGTGA. V lost 5 bases, J lost 7 bases, and 11 bases lay in between. The CDR3 runs to 13 residues. CDR3: CASSASQGGELFF. CDR3 sequence (DNA): TGTGCCAGCAGCGCCTCACAGGGCGGGGAGCTGTTTTTT.

This clonotype occurred once. This rearrangement joins TRBV20-1 to TRBJ1-1, with 9 bases lining up with TRBD1. The CDR3 covers 12 residues. Germline CDR1 and CDR2: DFQATT and SNEGSKA (reference sequence). V lost 8 bases and J lost 3; bases outside the gene matches: 4. The CDR3 spells CSTGGGYTEAFF. DNA for the CDR3: TGCAGTACAGGGGGCGGTTACACTGAAGCTTTCTTT.

This clonotype was seen many times. This rearrangement joins TRBV5-1 to TRBJ2-7; tentative D call: TRBD1 (5 bases). The CDR3 contains 13 residues. CDR1 and CDR2 from the germline V gene are SGHRS and YFSETQ. V was clipped by 5 bases and J by 2 bases, with 11 bases between them. The CDR3 region has the DNA TGCGCCAGCAGTAGGGGCGAGACCTACGAGCAGTACTTC. It encodes CASSRGETYEQYF.

The rearrangement joins TRBV7-9 to TRBJ2-5; D is perhaps TRBD2 (5 bases). CDR1 is SEHNR and CDR2 is FQNEAQ in the germline V gene (reference sequence). V lost 5 bases and J 5 bases, leaving 9 bases between the germline ends. The CDR3 has 12 residues. The CDR3 region has the DNA TGTGCCAGCAGCACGCGCGGGGAGACCCAGTACTTC. The encoded protein is CASSTRGETQYF.

There are a few counts of this clonotype. The chain joins TRBV27 to TRBJ2-5; 7 bases are shared with TRBD1. CDR3 size: 17 residues. Germline CDR1 is MNHEY and CDR2 is SMNVEV (reference sequence). V was clipped by 5 bases and J by 2 bases; unmatched bases: 14. The CDR3 coding sequence is TGTGCCAGCAGTCTGGCCGCGGCAGGGGGTTTACAAGAGACCCAGTACTTC. This encodes CASSLAAAGGLQETQYF.

The CDR3 is CAVSARGYEQYV. In DNA form, the CDR3 reads TGTGCAGTATCGGCGAGGGGTTACGAGCAGTACGTC. The chain has TRBV12-3 or TRBV12-4 and TRBJ2-7; D could derive from TRBD1 or TRBD2 (5 bases each). CDR3 length: 12 residues.

In this sample, this clonotype turned up a few times. The CDR3 bases are TGTGCCGGTTCTACTGGAGGAGGCACTGAAGCTTTCTTT. This gives the protein CAGSTGGGTEAFF. The V gene is TRBV28, the J gene TRBJ1-1; D is unclear. Germline loops: CDR1 MDHEN, CDR2 SYDVKM. The CDR3 contains 13 residues. V was pared by 11 bases and J by 4 bases, with 17 bases between.

This clonotype was detected a few times. The chain employs TRBV11-3 and TRBJ2-3; D could derive from TRBD1 or TRBD2 (6 bases each). Germline V gene sequence: CDR1 SGHNT, CDR2 YENEEA. Trimming took off 5 bases at V and 2 bases at J, with 17 bases between the two ends. This CDR3 comprises 16 residues. The chain's CDR3 is CASSPNKGGFTDTQYF. CDR3 nucleotides: TGTGCCAGCAGCCCCAATAAGGGGGGTTTCACAGATACGCAGTATTTT.

V and J are TRBV28 and TRBJ2-1; 11 bases match TRBD2. CDR1 and CDR2 (germline): MDHEN, SYDVKM. CDR3 length equals 14 residues. J gave up 7 bases and V 7 bases, and 6 bases lay outside the gene matches. The CDR3 DNA sequence: TGTGCCAGCACCGTGACTAGCGGGGCAAATGAGCAGTTCTTC. Its protein is CASTVTSGANEQFF.

The rearrangement links TRBV20-1 to TRBJ2-1; D is undetermined. Germline CDR1 and CDR2: DFQATT and SNEGSKA (reference sequence). The CDR3 runs 11 residues. With 7 bases removed from V and 2 bases from J, the gap between germline ends came to 6 bases. This CDR3 reads CSVKAYNEQFF. The CDR3 region has the DNA TGCAGTGTGAAGGCCTACAATGAGCAGTTCTTC.

The CDR3 bases are TGTGCCAGCAGCGCATTTCGACTAGCGGGAACAGATACGCAGTATTTT. This codes for CASSAFRLAGTDTQYF. The chain combines TRBV3-1 with TRBJ2-3; 11 bases align to TRBD2. CDR3 length equals 16 residues. Germline loops: CDR1 LGHDT, CDR2 YNNKEL (reference sequence). J was trimmed by 3 bases and V by 5 bases; bases with no gene match: 7.

This clonotype was observed a few times. This sequence joins TRBV12-3 or TRBV12-4 and TRBJ1-5; D uncertain. The V end was cut by 1 base, the J end by 4 bases, with 11 bases between. This CDR3 comprises 15 residues. In DNA, the CDR3 is TGTGCCAGCAGTTTAGGGGGTTCCCTTAATCAGCCCCAGCATTTT. This codes for CASSLGGSLNQPQHF.

The chain links TRBV6-5 to TRBJ2-1, with D uncertain. Trimming took 5 bases from V and 6 from J, leaving 11 bases between them. Germline V lookup: CDR1 MNHEY, CDR2 SVGAGI. This CDR3 has 13 residues. The CDR3 loop reads CASSTTDSNEQFF. CDR3 nucleotide sequence: TGTGCCAGCAGTACTACCGACTCCAATGAGCAGTTCTTC.

This clonotype was found many times. The chain links TRBV12-3 or TRBV12-4 to TRBJ2-7, with D perhaps being TRBD1 or TRBD2 (5 bases each). V shed 3 bases and J shed 3 bases, with 12 bases lying between them. The CDR3 runs 14 residues. CDR3 loop: CASSLGQLGYEQYF. DNA for the CDR3: TGTGCCAGCAGTTTGGGGCAACTAGGCTACGAGCAGTACTTC.

This sequence joins TRBV30 and TRBJ1-2, with D possibly TRBD1 on 6 matching bases. Trimming took off 2 bases at V and 8 bases at J, with 12 bases between the two ends. This CDR3 is 12 amino acids long. Germline assignment: CDR1 GTSNPN and CDR2 SVGIG (reference sequence). The CDR3 loop is CAWSTDRGGYTF. CDR3 coding DNA: TGTGCCTGGAGTACGGACAGAGGAGGCTACACCTTC. Together with reference TRBV30 and TRBJ1-2, the CDR3 gives the full variable domain: SQTIHQWPATLVQPVGSPLSLECTVEGTSNPNLYWYRQAAGRGLQLLFYSVGIGQISSEVPQNLSASRPQDRQFILSSKKLLLSDSGFYLCAWSTDRGGYTFGSGTRLTVV.

V gene TRBV7-2 combines with J gene TRBJ2-2; unclear D gene. Germline assignment: CDR1 SGHTA and CDR2 FQGNSA. The CDR3 runs 15 residues. Between the trimmed V and J ends, which lost 2 bases and 5 bases, there was a span of 12 bases. CDR3 in amino acids: CASSLWGLLTGELFF. The DNA of the CDR3 is TGTGCCAGCAGCTTATGGGGTCTTTTAACCGGGGAGCTGTTTTTT. Looking up the rest from reference TRBV7-2 and TRBJ2-2 gives the full variable domain: GAGVSQSPSNKVTEKGKDVELRCDPISGHTALYWYRQSLGQGLEFLIYFQGNSAPDKSGLPSDRFSAERTGGSVSTLTIQRTQQEDSAVYLCASSLWGLLTGELFFGEGSRLTVL.

The CDR3 bases are TGCAGTGCTAGGTTACTGAGGAGCTCCTACAATGAGCAGTTCTTC. It specifies CSARLLRSSYNEQFF. The genes are TRBV20-1 and TRBJ2-1, with unresolved D. The CDR3 sequence is 15 residues long. CDR1 DFQATT and CDR2 SNEGSKA come from the germline V gene (reference sequence). V lost 3 bases and J 0 bases, leaving 12 bases between the germline ends.

The gene calls are TRBV6-6 and TRBJ2-5; 7 nucleotides line up with TRBD1. After removal of 6 bases from V and 2 bases from J, the junction contained 6 bases not matched to a gene. The CDR3 has 14 amino acids. Germline V gene sequence: CDR1 MNHNY, CDR2 SVGAGI (reference sequence). This chain's CDR3 is CASRLDRAQETQYF. The DNA of the CDR3 is TGTGCCAGCAGGCTAGACAGGGCGCAAGAGACCCAGTACTTC.

The V and J genes are TRBV7-9 and TRBJ2-4; perhaps TRBD2 as D (5 bases). The germline V gene encodes CDR1 SEHNR and CDR2 FQNEAQ (reference sequence). Between the trimmed V and J ends, which lost 5 bases and 6 bases, there was a span of 11 bases. The CDR3 is made up of 13 amino acids. CDR3 DNA: TGTGCCAGCAGCCAGCCGAGCGGAAACATTCAGTACTTC. It codes for CASSQPSGNIQYF.

This clonotype occurred many times. V is TRBV6-1 and J is TRBJ2-7; 9 bases align to TRBD2. Germline CDR1 and CDR2: MNHNS and SASEGT. Unmatched junction bases numbered 7, after V lost 10 bases and J lost 3 bases. The CDR3 is 13 amino acids. DNA of the CDR3: TGTGCCACCAACAGCGGGGGGTTCTACGAGCAGTACGTC. Translating gives CATNSGGFYEQYV.

The rearrangement uses TRBV7-8 and TRBJ2-5; D perhaps matches TRBD2 (5 bases). The length of the CDR3 is 14 residues. Germline V CDR1 and CDR2: SGHVS, FQNEAQ. Trimming left V 7 bases short and J 5 bases short, with 17 bases between. The CDR3 is CASTLRARGETQYF. The CDR3, as DNA: TGTGCCAGCACCCTGAGGGCGAGAGGGGAGACCCAGTACTTC.

This clonotype was observed a few times. The gene calls are TRBV10-3 and TRBJ2-1, with D possibly being TRBD1 (6 bases). The CDR3 covers 15 residues. Deletions cut 9 bases from V and 7 bases from J, with 22 bases between. The germline CDR1 and CDR2 sequences are ENHRY and SYGVKD. This CDR3 reads CAIQLGGAGGNEQFF. The CDR3 DNA is TGTGCCATTCAATTAGGGGGAGCCGGAGGTAATGAGCAGTTCTTC.

This sequence joins TRBV7-4 and TRBJ2-2; 14 bases line up with TRBD2. Looked up from germline, CDR1 is SGHVT and CDR2 is SQSDAQ. This CDR3 comprises 18 residues. V lost 5 bases, J lost 3 bases, and 8 bases stayed unmatched. The CDR3 is CASSTGTSGGHYTGELFF. The CDR3 nucleotides read TGTGCCAGCAGCACCGGGACTAGCGGGGGCCACTACACCGGGGAGCTGTTTTTT. Filled out from reference TRBV7-4 and TRBJ2-2, the complete variable domain reads GAGVSQSPRYKVAKRGRDVALRCDSISGHVTLYWYRQTLGQGSEVLTYSQSDAQRDKSGRPSGRFSAERPERSVSTLKIQRTEQGDSAVYLCASSTGTSGGHYTGELFFGEGSRLTVL.

This clonotype has more than one count but fewer than ten. The chain's CDR3 is CASTPTARTNYEQYF. The CDR3 DNA sequence: TGTGCCAGCACTCCCACGGCTCGGACTAACTACGAGCAGTACTTC. The V call is TRBV6-2 or TRBV6-3, the J call TRBJ2-7, with a weak D call TRBD2 (6 bases). The CDR3 is 15 amino acids. Trimming stripped 7 bases from V and 3 bases from J, with 19 bases between. The V gene's germline CDR1 is MNHEY and CDR2 SVGEGT.